This entry is about one T cell receptor (beta chain). The target antigen is unknown. This CDR3 is built from 16 residues. Germline V gene data show CDR1 as MDHEN and CDR2 as SYDVKM. V lost 4 bases and J lost 0; bases outside the gene matches: 4. Profiling relied on immunoSEQ multiplex PCR, and the TCRdb table lists in-frame clones only, not all of them. The data contain some 5,000 clones, less than 70% of them seen just once; the ten biggest clones take up 42%. This record belongs to a study of CD8 T cell repertoires and HIV-1 epitope variants. For the study at large: An uncultured baseline aliquot held 1M T cells.

The sequence derives from a male donor with HIV. V usage is TRBV28 and J usage is TRBJ2-7; 12 nucleotides match TRBD2. The sample taken for sequencing was cultured CD8+ T cells derived from PBMCs. The CDR3 region has the DNA TGTGCCAGCAGTTCCCTAGCGGGAGGGCTCTCCTACGAGCAGTACTTC. Its translation is CASSSLAGGLSYEQYF. The full variable domain, in which reference TRBV28 and TRBJ2-7 provide the parts outside the CDR3, is DVKVTQSSRYLVKRTGEKVFLECVQDMDHENMFWYRQDPGLGLRLIYFSYDVKMKEKGDIPEGYSVSREKKERFSLILESASTNQTSMYLCASSSLAGGLSYEQYFGPGTRLTVT.